One and the same sample provided the 15 T cell receptor beta chains below, sequenced in a study of T-cell memory formation after mild COVID-19 (dated by TCRdb to the early 2020s). The library was produced with 5' RACE. The run used an Illumina NovaSeq 6000. The public sequencing data were trimmed at Q25 with fastp and processed into clonotypes with MiXCR by TCRdb, which kept only in-frame beta chains. Rows with one shared CDR3 protein collapse into an entry with the most common genes and DNA. The sample includes fewer than 600,000 distinct CDR3 sequences, with about 20% observed a single time. About 8.7% of the sample belongs to the ten largest clones. Input material: PBMCs or a T cell subset sorted from them (not recorded which). Receptors were obtained from an adult woman who had mild COVID-19 (a few samples of this study predate the infection). The sample titles of this study are shuffled in the database, so cell type and time point are left out; the donor was told from shared clones.

J is TRBJ2-1 and V is TRBV7-2; tentatively, D is TRBD1 (5 bases). The CDR3 is 16 amino acids. Germline V gives CDR1 SGHTA, CDR2 FQGNSA. Trimming stripped 2 bases from V and 4 bases from J, with 15 bases between. The CDR3 protein is CASSLRAGQLYNEQFF. The CDR3 coding sequence is TGTGCCAGCAGCTTAAGGGCAGGGCAACTATACAATGAGCAGTTCTTC.

Only a few counts were recorded for this clonotype. V is TRBV3-1 and J is TRBJ1-2; D gene unclear. The V end lost 0 bases, the J end lost 8 bases, and 10 bases lay between the germline ends. This CDR3 is built from 13 residues. Germline loops: CDR1 LGHDT, CDR2 YNNKEL (reference sequence). In DNA, the CDR3 is TGTGCCAGCAGCCAAGAACGGCTGGGGGGCTACACCTTC. It is translated as CASSQERLGGYTF.

This sequence joins TRBV20-1 and TRBJ1-5, with D perhaps matching TRBD1 (5 bases). V was shortened by 7 bases and J by 4 bases, with 14 bases between the two germline ends. The CDR3 has 13 amino acids. Germline V gene data show CDR1 as DFQATT and CDR2 as SNEGSKA (reference sequence). The CDR3 loop is CSVPTVPNQPQHF. CDR3 sequence (DNA): TGCAGTGTACCGACAGTTCCGAATCAGCCCCAGCATTTT.

The CDR3 protein is CSAGPVVLAGGETQYF. CDR3 DNA sequence: TGCAGTGCTGGGCCAGTGGTGCTAGCGGGGGGAGAGACCCAGTACTTC. The rearrangement uses TRBV20-1 and TRBJ2-5; 11 nucleotides agree with TRBD2. CDR1 and CDR2 (germline): DFQATT, SNEGSKA (reference sequence). This CDR3 is 16 amino acids long. V lost 5 bases, J lost 4 bases, and 12 bases stayed unmatched.

The gene calls are TRBV19 and TRBJ2-1, with D possibly being TRBD1 (5 bases). The germline V and J ends were trimmed by 5 bases and 8 bases, with 16 bases remaining between them. Germline V gene data show CDR1 as LNHDA and CDR2 as SQIVND (reference sequence). The CDR3 runs 14 residues. CDR3 nucleotide sequence: TGTGCCAGTAGTGTGGTCCAGGGCTATCATGAGCAGTTCTTC. The encoded protein is CASSVVQGYHEQFF.

J is TRBJ2-4 and V is TRBV15; TRBD1 matches 7 bases. Germline CDR1 LNHNV, CDR2 YYDKDF (reference sequence). V was clipped by 0 bases and J by 8 bases; unmatched bases: 13. The CDR3 loop spans 17 amino acids. The CDR3 protein is CATSRDGQGEPWHIQYF. CDR3 bases: TGTGCCACCAGCAGAGATGGGCAGGGGGAGCCTTGGCACATTCAGTACTTC.

The chain joins TRBV7-8 to TRBJ1-5; 7 positions match TRBD1. Trimming removed 2 bases from V and 7 bases from J; junction bases left unmatched: 5. The germline gives CDR1 SGHVS, CDR2 FQNEAQ. CDR3 length: 14 amino acids. CDR3 sequence (DNA): TGTGCCAGCAGCTTAAGGAGGGGGCAACAGCCCCAGCATTTT. It is translated as CASSLRRGQQPQHF.

This clonotype was picked up a small number of times. The rearrangement joins TRBV20-1 to TRBJ1-5; no reliable D call. The CDR3 is 15 residues long. Trimming removed 1 base at V and 1 base at J, with 11 bases between. In germline, CDR1 is DFQATT, CDR2 SNEGSKA (reference sequence). The CDR3 region has the DNA TGCAGTGCTAGAGCTCGTGATGGGAGCAATCAGCCCCAGCATTTT. Translation gives CSARARDGSNQPQHF.

This clonotype was detected only a few times. The chain carries TRBV12-3 or TRBV12-4 and TRBJ2-1; D is perhaps TRBD2 (6 bases). The length of the CDR3 is 14 residues. V was trimmed by 3 bases and J by 8 bases, leaving 14 bases between them. The CDR3 is CASSLPEGGDEQFF. CDR3 coding DNA: TGTGCCAGCAGTTTGCCGGAAGGAGGGGATGAGCAGTTCTTC.

V usage is TRBV30 and J usage is TRBJ1-1, with a weak D call TRBD1 (5 bases). Trimming removed 7 bases at V and 1 base at J, with 13 bases between. Per germline, CDR1 GTSNPN and CDR2 SVGIG (reference sequence). The CDR3 extends over 13 amino acids. The CDR3 protein is CASTRDQNTEAFF. CDR3 in DNA: TGTGCCTCGACCAGGGACCAGAACACTGAAGCTTTCTTT.

This clonotype appeared a few times. The gene calls are TRBV12-3 or TRBV12-4 and TRBJ2-5, with a weak D call TRBD2 (5 bases). The CDR3 consists of 13 residues. V gave up 2 bases and J gave up 10 bases, with 14 bases separating them. In DNA form, the CDR3 reads TGTGCCAGCAGTTTAACTCCTCGGGGAGTCCAGTACTTC. Encoded protein: CASSLTPRGVQYF.

This clonotype was seen a few times. The chain recombines TRBV7-9 with TRBJ1-2; 9 bases line up with TRBD1. Germline CDR1 and CDR2: SEHNR and FQNEAQ (reference sequence). This CDR3 has 13 amino acids. Trimming took 5 bases from V and 6 from J; bases not matched to a gene: 4. The CDR3 DNA reads as TGTGCCAGCAGCGATCGACAGGGGGATGGCTACACCTTC. Translating it yields CASSDRQGDGYTF.

This chain links TRBV12-3 or TRBV12-4 with TRBJ2-7, with a weak D call TRBD2 (6 bases). This CDR3 has 13 amino acids. Deletions cut 7 bases from V and 7 bases from J, with 17 bases between. The CDR3 DNA is TGTGCCAGCAATCTCGGGGGATTCGGGGAGCAGTACTTC. It is translated as CASNLGGFGEQYF.

The V and J genes are TRBV7-8 and TRBJ2-5; 8 bases agree with TRBD2. The V gene end was trimmed by 1 base and the J gene end by 3 bases; junction bases not matched to a gene: 7. In germline, CDR1 is SGHVS, CDR2 FQNEAQ. This CDR3 comprises 16 residues. The DNA of the CDR3 is TGTGCCAGCAGCTTAGAGCGCGGGAGGAGGAAAGAGACCCAGTACTTC. It is translated as CASSLERGRRKETQYF.

V gene TRBV7-2 combines with J gene TRBJ2-2; D is possibly TRBD1 (6 bases). Germline V CDR1 and CDR2: SGHTA, FQGNSA. CDR3 length equals 14 residues. V shed 0 bases and J shed 9 bases, with 11 bases lying between them. CDR3 bases: TGTGCCAGCAGCTTAGCCACAGGGAACCGGGAGCTGTTTTTT. Protein: CASSLATGNRELFF.